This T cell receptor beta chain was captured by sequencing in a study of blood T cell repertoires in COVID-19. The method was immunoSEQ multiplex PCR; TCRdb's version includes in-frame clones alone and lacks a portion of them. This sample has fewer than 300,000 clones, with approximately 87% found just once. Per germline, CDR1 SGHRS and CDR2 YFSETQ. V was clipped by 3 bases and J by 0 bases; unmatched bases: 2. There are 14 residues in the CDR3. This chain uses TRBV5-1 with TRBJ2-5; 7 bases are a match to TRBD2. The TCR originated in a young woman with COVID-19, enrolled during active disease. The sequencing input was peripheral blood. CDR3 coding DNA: TGCGCCAGCAGCTGGGGGACTAACCAAGAGACCCAGTACTTC. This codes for CASSWGTNQETQYF.